A single sample is the source of the 23 T cell receptor beta chains below, sequenced in a study of blood T cell repertoires in COVID-19. Method: immunoSEQ multiplex PCR; TCRdb's copy keeps in-frame clones and lacks some. This table has 380,000 or so clones, over 75% appearing once. Sequencing was carried out using PBMCs or T cells enriched from blood (not recorded which). All receptors derive from a woman between 40 and 50 years old with acute COVID-19.

The chain employs TRBV2 and TRBJ2-1; TRBD1 matches 8 bases. The germline gives CDR1 SNHLY, CDR2 FYNNEI. After removal of 6 bases from V and 6 bases from J, the junction contained 7 bases not matched to a gene. The CDR3 extends over 14 amino acids. Here the CDR3 reads CASRHRGNANEQFF. The CDR3, as DNA: TGTGCCAGCAGACACAGGGGGAATGCCAATGAGCAGTTCTTC.

This chain uses TRBV23-1 with TRBJ1-1, with D unclear. TRBV23-1 is an ORF for which the function is uncertain. V gave up 9 bases and J gave up 1 base, with 15 bases separating them. This CDR3 region has 14 residues. The CDR3 nucleotides read TGCGCCAGTACGTCGTTAGGAGGGAACACTGAAGCTTTCTTT. Its protein is CASTSLGGNTEAFF.

This chain connects TRBV11-3 to TRBJ2-3; 7 bases line up with TRBD2. The length of the CDR3 is 15 residues. V was clipped by 3 bases and J by 1 base; unmatched bases: 4. Germline V gene lookup returns CDR1 SGHNT and CDR2 YENEEA. The CDR3 DNA follows: TGTGCCAGCAGCTTCCGGGCGGGGGGCACAGATACGCAGTATTTT. Protein: CASSFRAGGTDTQYF. The whole variable domain, filled in from reference TRBV11-3 and TRBJ2-3, reads EAGVVQSPRYKIIEKKQPVAFWCNPISGHNTLYWYLQNLGQGPELLIRYENEEAVDDSQLPKDRFSAERLKGVDSTLKIQPAELGDSAVYLCASSFRAGGTDTQYFGPGTRLTVL.

This chain links TRBV5-1 with TRBJ1-2; 7 nucleotides align to TRBD1. CDR3 size: 14 residues. V shed 4 bases, J shed 7 bases, and the junction held 10 bases outside the gene matches. Germline values: CDR1 SGHRS, CDR2 YFSETQ. The CDR3 sequence is CASSPNTQGVGYTF. The CDR3 region has the DNA TGCGCCAGCAGCCCTAACACGCAGGGGGTTGGCTACACCTTC.

The CDR3 nucleotides are TGTGCCAGAAGCCGCGGGGGCAGGGACACCGGGGAGCTGTTTTTT. Translated: CARSRGGRDTGELFF. The genes are TRBV5-3 and TRBJ2-2; D is perhaps TRBD2 (7 bases). TRBV5-3 is an open reading frame whose function is uncertain. V gave up 4 bases and J gave up 3 bases, with 13 bases separating them. The CDR3 consists of 15 residues.

The gene calls are TRBV5-1 and TRBJ1-1; no definite D call. The V gene's germline CDR1 is SGHRS and CDR2 YFSETQ. V lost 0 bases, J lost 5 bases, and 14 bases lay in between. This CDR3 is built from 15 residues. The CDR3: CASSLEAAARTEAFF. CDR3 DNA sequence: TGCGCCAGCAGCTTGGAGGCAGCCGCGAGGACTGAAGCTTTCTTT.

Notes on this clone: A junction boundary mismatches the germline segment, possibly from a read error. The chain links TRBV27 to TRBJ2-7; TRBD2 agrees at 13 bases. The CDR3 loop spans 13 amino acids. The germline V gene encodes CDR1 MNHEY and CDR2 SMNVEV (reference sequence). DNA of the CDR3: TGTGCCAGCAGCGTCAATGGACTAGCGGGGGAAATTTTC. Translating it yields CASSVNGLAGEIF.

The sample holds one count of this clone. The chain carries TRBV2 and TRBJ2-1; perhaps TRBD2 as D (6 bases). Germline V gene lookup returns CDR1 SNHLY and CDR2 FYNNEI. The V and J ends lost 1 base and 0 bases respectively, with 10 bases between them. The CDR3 length is 16 residues. The CDR3 spells CASSEDGGISYNEQFF. Here the CDR3 DNA reads TGTGCCAGCAGTGAAGATGGAGGGATCTCCTACAATGAGCAGTTCTTC.

This sequence joins TRBV2 and TRBJ1-5; D gene ambiguous. The length of the CDR3 is 14 residues. Germline V gene sequence: CDR1 SNHLY, CDR2 FYNNEI. The V gene lost 1 base and the J gene lost 3 bases, with 7 bases spanning the gap. This CDR3 reads CASSEGGDNQPQHF. The CDR3, as DNA: TGTGCCAGCAGTGAAGGAGGCGACAATCAGCCCCAGCATTTT.

This chain joins TRBV3-1 (or the pseudogene TRBV3-2) and TRBJ1-1; D gene ambiguous. Between the trimmed V and J ends, which lost 0 bases and 6 bases, there was a span of 11 bases. CDR1 and CDR2 (germline): LGHDT, YNNKEL (reference sequence). The CDR3 is 14 amino acids. The CDR3, as DNA: TGTGCCAGCAGCCAAGACGCGGACTTCGCTGAAGCTTTCTTT. Its protein is CASSQDADFAEAFF.

The chain recombines TRBV18 with TRBJ2-7; 11 positions agree with TRBD1. CDR1 and CDR2 from the germline V gene are KGHSH and LQKENI. The ends lost 3 bases at V and 5 bases at J; junction bases unmatched: 12. The CDR3 contains 17 residues. The CDR3 region is CASSPRTGTGGGDEQYF. The CDR3 bases are TGTGCCAGCTCACCTCGCACCGGGACAGGGGGAGGCGACGAGCAGTACTTC. Together with reference TRBV18 and TRBJ2-7, the CDR3 gives the full variable domain: NAGVMQNPRHLVRRRGQEARLRCSPMKGHSHVYWYRQLPEEGLKFMVYLQKENIIDESGMPKERFSAEFPKEGPSILRIQQVVRGDSAAYFCASSPRTGTGGGDEQYFGPGTRLTVT.

V is TRBV7-9 and J is TRBJ2-3; D gene unclear. Germline-derived CDR1 and CDR2 are SEHNR and FQNEAQ (reference sequence). The V gene lost 1 base and the J gene lost 4 bases, with 15 bases spanning the gap. The CDR3 runs to 16 residues. The CDR3 DNA reads as TGTGCCAGCAGCTTAGGACACGAGAACCAAGCAGATACGCAGTATTTT. Its translation is CASSLGHENQADTQYF.

This chain links TRBV27 with TRBJ1-4, with a possible D match to TRBD1 (5 bases). CDR1 is MNHEY, CDR2 SMNVEV, per germline (reference sequence). The germline V and J ends were trimmed by 2 bases and 8 bases, with 15 bases remaining between them. CDR3 length: 15 residues. As DNA, the CDR3 is TGTGCCAGCAGTTTACGGGGGGGAGGGAGCGAAAAACTGTTTTTT. Amino acids: CASSLRGGGSEKLFF.

The rearrangement links TRBV6-5 to TRBJ1-2; tentatively, D is TRBD1 (6 bases). In germline, CDR1 is MNHEY, CDR2 SVGAGI. V was cut by 6 bases and J by 4 bases, with 12 bases left in between. This CDR3 has 13 residues. CDR3 sequence: CASSRAGAYGYTF. The CDR3 DNA reads as TGTGCCAGCAGCCGAGCAGGGGCCTATGGCTACACCTTC.

V usage is TRBV3-1 (or the pseudogene TRBV3-2) and J usage is TRBJ1-5; the D gene is possibly TRBD1 (6 bases). The CDR3 totals 15 residues. Germline V gene sequence: CDR1 LGHDT, CDR2 YNNKEL (reference sequence). Trimming cost V 3 bases and J 6 bases, with 15 bases left between them. The CDR3 DNA sequence: TGTGCCAGCAGCCAGAATCGGGGGGCAGGTCAGCCCCAGCATTTT. Translated, it gives CASSQNRGAGQPQHF.

J is TRBJ2-5 and V is TRBV9, with TRBD2 matching over 8 bases. The CDR3 loop spans 15 amino acids. Per the germline V gene, CDR1 is SGDLS and CDR2 is YYNGEE. V shed 3 bases, J shed 5 bases, and the junction held 9 bases outside the gene matches. CDR3 protein: CASSDTGTRKETQYF. CDR3 sequence (DNA): TGTGCCAGCAGCGACACCGGGACTAGGAAGGAGACCCAGTACTTC.

This chain joins TRBV3-1 (or the pseudogene TRBV3-2) and TRBJ1-6; possibly TRBD1 for D (6 bases). CDR1 and CDR2 (germline): LGHDT, YNNKEL (reference sequence). Between the trimmed V and J ends, which lost 1 base and 6 bases, there was a span of 7 bases. This CDR3 has 14 amino acids. The CDR3 here is CASSQAQGNSPLHF. In nucleotides, the CDR3 is TGTGCCAGCAGCCAAGCACAGGGTAATTCACCCCTCCACTTT.

The chain uses TRBV5-4 and TRBJ2-5; 9 bases match TRBD2. Losses at the gene ends were 4 bases for V and 1 base for J; bases not matched to a gene: 5. The CDR3 consists of 15 residues. Germline-derived CDR1 and CDR2 are SGHNT and YYREEE (reference sequence). The CDR3: CASSIGTSLQETQYF. CDR3 sequence (DNA): TGTGCCAGCAGCATCGGGACTAGCCTCCAAGAGACCCAGTACTTC.

CDR3 DNA: TGTGCCAGCATGCGGGGCATTAACTATGGCTACACCTTC. Translated, it gives CASMRGINYGYTF. The chain carries TRBV2 and TRBJ1-2; D is possibly TRBD1 (5 bases). The CDR3 length is 13 residues. Trimming removed 7 bases from V and 1 base from J, with 10 bases in between. Germline V gene data show CDR1 as SNHLY and CDR2 as FYNNEI.

The gene calls are TRBV5-1 and TRBJ2-5; maybe TRBD1 (6 bases). Trimming shortened V by 4 bases and J by 2 bases, and 9 bases separated the two germline ends. CDR1 SGHRS and CDR2 YFSETQ come from the germline V gene. CDR3 length: 13 amino acids. CDR3 DNA: TGCGCCAGCAGCAAGGACAGTCAAGAGACCCAGTACTTC. This encodes CASSKDSQETQYF.

V usage is TRBV13 and J usage is TRBJ2-3, with 11 bases identical to TRBD2. The CDR3 is made up of 16 amino acids. Germline V CDR1 and CDR2: PRHDT, FYEKMQ (reference sequence). V trimming: 2 bases; J trimming: 6 bases; junction bases outside the gene matches: 7. CDR3 sequence: CASSLSSGGSGDTQYF. CDR3 DNA sequence: TGTGCCAGCAGCTTATCTAGCGGGGGGAGTGGCGATACGCAGTATTTT.

A single count supports this clone. The gene calls are TRBV27 and TRBJ1-5; TRBD1 agrees at 8 bases. V was clipped by 5 bases and J by 6 bases; unmatched bases: 6. The germline V gene encodes CDR1 MNHEY and CDR2 SMNVEV (reference sequence). The CDR3 runs to 14 residues. CDR3 sequence reads: CASSTRTGTQPQHF. Written as DNA, the CDR3 is TGTGCCAGCAGTACTCGGACAGGGACTCAGCCCCAGCATTTT.

This clone has a single count. The J gene is TRBJ2-5, the V gene TRBV4-1, with TRBD1 as a possible D gene (6 bases). CDR1 MGHRA and CDR2 YSYEKL come from the germline V gene. The CDR3 has 15 amino acids. The ends were cut back, 3 bases at V and 2 bases at J, with 13 bases in the middle. The CDR3 is CASSQTQGFQETQYF. CDR3 bases: TGCGCCAGCAGCCAGACCCAGGGGTTTCAAGAGACCCAGTACTTC.